This T cell receptor (beta chain) is from a study of beta chain features in type 1 diabetes. As concerns this clone: The antigen is unknown.

Whole-study findings and limits: The similarity of naive, central memory and Treg TCRB repertoires appeared greater among patients than among healthy donors.

This CDR3 spans 13 amino acids. V dropped 2 bases and J dropped 3 bases, with 8 bases sitting between them. CDR1 is SGHTA, CDR2 FQGNSA, per germline. Expressed TCRB transcripts were sequenced because the isolated RNA had all been reverse transcribed beforehand. Clones were sequenced by immunoSEQ multiplex PCR, and TCRdb holds only the in-frame ones, with some missing. The profile shows about 340,000 clones, roughly 8% of them singletons. This sequence originates from a woman aged 18-29 years in good health. V is TRBV7-2 and J is TRBJ2-7; a possible D gene is TRBD2 (5 bases). The sequencing input was central memory CD4+ T cells from blood. CDR3 loop: CASSLKSGYEQYF. The CDR3 region has the DNA TGTGCCAGCAGCTTAAAAAGCGGCTACGAGCAGTACTTC.